The T cell receptor beta chain described here comes from a study of CD8 T cells in Susac syndrome. Points from the study as a whole: The study's TCR sequencing and HLA analysis covered a relatively small number of individuals, and the study acknowledged this.

TEMRA cells were enriched by FACS, while CD8+ and CD4+ T cells were obtained through a negative isolation that was performed magnetically. In germline, CDR1 is MNHEY, CDR2 SVGAGI. CDR3 length equals 14 residues. The V gene lost 2 bases and the J gene lost 6 bases, with 10 bases spanning the gap. Note on this clonotype: Its antigen is as yet unknown.

The RNA, roughly 0.45 to 1 ug, was put through reverse transcription using random hexamers. Amplification of TCR beta CDR3 by immunoSEQ multiplex PCR spanned 54 Vbeta and 13 Jbeta. TCRdb passed the immunoSEQ multiplex PCR reads through MiXCR, listing each CDR3 protein once. Of some 200,000 distinct CDR3 sequences detected, around 95% appear once; the ten largest clones hold roughly 0.093%. This clonotype originated in a human donor with Susac syndrome. The chain has TRBV6-5 and TRBJ2-2; D may correspond to TRBD1 or TRBD2 (6 bases each). What was sequenced was CD4+ T cells from PBMCs. The CDR3 DNA reads TGTGCCAGCAGTTACCTGGGGGGCTCCGGGGAGCTGTTTTTT. This sequence encodes CASSYLGGSGELFF.